Each of the 30 T cell receptor beta chains below was sequenced from the same sample in a study of T cell responses to AZD1222 COVID-19 vaccine. Profiled with immunoSEQ multiplex PCR; TCRdb holds only in-frame clones, not every one. The sample contains 100,000 to 150,000 clones, approximately 85% of which appear only once. This material consisted of peripheral blood, taken on day 0 of AZD1222 vaccination. These receptors all stem from an adult in good health.

The chain is built from TRBV6-2 or TRBV6-3 and TRBJ2-5, with 16 bases matching TRBD2. V lost 5 bases, J lost 2 bases, and 2 bases stayed unmatched. The CDR3 length is 16 residues. The germline CDR1 and CDR2 sequences are MNHEY and SVGEGT. The CDR3 DNA reads TGTGCCAGCAGTCCGGGACTAGCGGGGGGGCAAGAGACCCAGTACTTC. Amino acid sequence: CASSPGLAGGQETQYF.

The sample holds a few counts of this clone. The chain links TRBV24-1 to TRBJ1-1; D perhaps matches TRBD1 (5 bases). V lost 6 bases to trimming and J lost 6 bases, with 13 bases between them. This CDR3 is 13 amino acids long. The germline V gene encodes CDR1 KGHDR and CDR2 SFDVKD. CDR3 DNA: TGTGCCACCAGTTGGGGGGTAGGGGCTGAAGCTTTCTTT. This codes for CATSWGVGAEAFF.

V is TRBV19 and J is TRBJ2-5, with 15 bases identical to TRBD2. This CDR3 region has 17 residues. Germline CDR1 reads LNHDA; CDR2 reads SQIVND (reference sequence). V lost 4 bases and J lost 4; bases outside the gene matches: 7. CDR3 region: CASSTGTSGGPGETQYF. For the CDR3, the DNA is TGTGCCAGTAGTACCGGGACTAGCGGGGGGCCGGGAGAGACCCAGTACTTC.

The chain carries TRBV2 and TRBJ1-2; D might be TRBD1 (5 bases). Germline CDR1 and CDR2: SNHLY and FYNNEI. V lost 6 bases and J lost 0, with 17 bases in between. The CDR3 consists of 16 residues. The CDR3 sequence is CASRRIGQGANYGYTF. The CDR3 DNA reads TGTGCCAGCAGGCGGATTGGGCAGGGAGCTAACTATGGCTACACCTTC.

V gene TRBV5-1 combines with J gene TRBJ2-5; no definite D call. V gave up 0 bases and J gave up 0 bases, with 9 bases separating them. Germline V gene data show CDR1 as SGHRS and CDR2 as YFSETQ. This CDR3 spans 15 amino acids. The CDR3 DNA reads as TGCGCCAGCAGCTTGGCGTCGAAGTACCAAGAGACCCAGTACTTC. It is translated as CASSLASKYQETQYF.

The V call is TRBV13, the J call TRBJ2-5; D could derive from TRBD1 or TRBD2 (5 bases each). CDR1 and CDR2 (germline): PRHDT, FYEKMQ (reference sequence). The V gene lost 3 bases and the J gene lost 3 bases, with 8 bases spanning the gap. This CDR3 region has 13 residues. The CDR3 region is CASSLWGKETQYF. CDR3 DNA sequence: TGTGCCAGCAGCTTGTGGGGGAAAGAGACCCAGTACTTC.

This clone was found once. The chain links TRBV7-2 to TRBJ2-5; TRBD2 matches 8 bases. CDR3 length equals 12 residues. V shed 5 bases and J 4 bases; nucleotides not matched to a gene: 0. Per germline, CDR1 SGHTA and CDR2 FQGNSA. CDR3 sequence reads: CASSREGETQYF. CDR3 in DNA: TGTGCCAGCAGCCGGGAGGGAGAGACCCAGTACTTC.

This clone came up once. The chain has TRBV19 and TRBJ1-5; D is unclear. Trimming cost V 2 bases and J 7 bases, with 15 bases left between them. Germline V gene sequence: CDR1 LNHDA, CDR2 SQIVND (reference sequence). This CDR3 contains 15 residues. CDR3 sequence reads: CASSIMWGADQPQHF. For the CDR3, the DNA is TGTGCCAGTAGTATAATGTGGGGAGCGGACCAGCCCCAGCATTTT.

The V gene is TRBV5-1, the J gene TRBJ2-7, with D uncertain. The V gene lost 5 bases and the J gene lost 3 bases, with 9 bases spanning the gap. Germline CDR1 and CDR2: SGHRS and YFSETQ. CDR3 length equals 12 residues. CDR3: CASRRGGYEQYF. The DNA for the CDR3 is TGCGCCAGCAGGCGTGGTGGCTACGAGCAGTACTTC.

This sequence joins TRBV19 and TRBJ1-1; D is perhaps TRBD1 (5 bases). The ends were cut back, 6 bases at V and 5 bases at J, with 22 bases in the middle. The CDR3 has 16 residues. Germline V gene data show CDR1 as LNHDA and CDR2 as SQIVND (reference sequence). This CDR3 is CASRSSGWQGGTEAFF. DNA of the CDR3: TGTGCCAGTAGGTCCTCGGGCTGGCAGGGTGGAACTGAAGCTTTCTTT. Supplemented by reference TRBV19 and TRBJ1-1, the full variable domain reads DGGITQSPKYLFRKEGQNVTLSCEQNLNHDAMYWYRQDPGQGLRLIYYSQIVNDFQKGDIAEGYSVSREKKESFPLTVTSAQKNPTAFYLCASRSSGWQGGTEAFFGQGTRLTVV.

The V and J genes are TRBV9 and TRBJ2-7; the D gene is possibly TRBD2 (6 bases). The CDR3 has 13 amino acids. From germline, CDR1 is SGDLS and CDR2 YYNGEE. Trimming took 3 bases from V and 6 from J, leaving 13 bases between them. The CDR3 coding sequence is TGTGCCAGCAGCGGACGGGAGTGGGGCGAGCAGTACTTC. This translates into CASSGREWGEQYF.

This clone was seen just once. J is TRBJ2-1 and V is TRBV19; the match to TRBD1 covers 10 bases. Germline V CDR1 and CDR2: LNHDA, SQIVND (reference sequence). Trimming at V came to 7 bases and at J to 6 bases, leaving 9 bases not matched to a gene. This CDR3 has 15 amino acids. The CDR3 DNA sequence: TGTGCCAGTATCGGGGACAGGGGTCTTTCCAATGAGCAGTTCTTC. Its translation: CASIGDRGLSNEQFF.

This rearrangement joins TRBV3-1 (or the pseudogene TRBV3-2) to TRBJ2-7; TRBD2 agrees at 9 bases. V lost 5 bases, J lost 1 base, and 9 bases stayed unmatched. CDR3 size: 16 residues. The germline V gene has CDR1 LGHDT and CDR2 YNNKEL (reference sequence). CDR3 sequence reads: CASSKVSSGASYEQYF. The CDR3 nucleotides read TGTGCCAGCAGCAAGGTTTCTAGCGGGGCATCCTACGAGCAGTACTTC.

The rearrangement links TRBV6-2 or TRBV6-3 to TRBJ2-7; 12 bases align to TRBD2. Germline V lookup: CDR1 MNHEY, CDR2 SVGEGT. CDR3 length: 16 residues. V trimming: 6 bases; J trimming: 6 bases; junction bases outside the gene matches: 12. The CDR3 loop is CASSPLTSGRSLEQYF. The CDR3 nucleotides are TGTGCCAGCAGCCCCCTGACTAGCGGGAGATCTCTCGAGCAGTACTTC.

The rearrangement links TRBV18 to TRBJ2-1; 7 nucleotides agree with TRBD1. The CDR3 runs 13 residues. Germline V gene data show CDR1 as KGHSH and CDR2 as LQKENI. Trimming took 5 bases from V and 9 from J; bases not matched to a gene: 7. The CDR3 DNA is TGTGCCAGCTCAAGAACAGGGGTCGGTGAGCAGTTCTTC. Translated, it gives CASSRTGVGEQFF.

This chain joins TRBV12-3 or TRBV12-4 and TRBJ1-1; D possibly corresponds to TRBD1 (6 bases). This CDR3 region has 12 residues. Trimming cost V 4 bases and J 5 bases, with 8 bases left between them. CDR3 in DNA: TGTGCCAGCAGTTCGACAGGAACTGAAGCTTTCTTT. Protein: CASSSTGTEAFF.

The chain couples TRBV7-2 to TRBJ2-7, with 7 positions matching TRBD2. CDR3 length: 15 residues. V gave up 5 bases and J gave up 0 bases; unmatched junction bases: 7. Per germline, CDR1 SGHTA and CDR2 FQGNSA. The CDR3 spells CASSPRGGSSYEQYF. The CDR3 DNA reads TGTGCCAGCAGCCCAAGGGGCGGGAGCTCCTACGAGCAGTACTTC.

This chain uses TRBV5-4 with TRBJ2-4, with 13 nucleotides matching TRBD2. There are 16 residues in the CDR3. From germline, CDR1 is SGHNT and CDR2 YYREEE (reference sequence). With 4 bases clipped from V and 7 bases from J, the junction kept 8 bases outside the gene matches. The CDR3 spells CASSETSGGLMNIQYF. Here the CDR3 DNA reads TGTGCCAGCAGCGAGACTAGCGGGGGGCTAATGAACATTCAGTACTTC. Full variable domain (remainder filled in from reference TRBV5-4 and TRBJ2-4): ETGVTQSPTHLIKTRGQQVTLRCSSQSGHNTVSWYQQALGQGPQFIFQYYREEENGRGNFPPRFSGLQFPNYSSELNVNALELDDSALYLCASSETSGGLMNIQYFGAGTRLSVL.

The V and J genes are TRBV28 and TRBJ2-7; 8 bases agree with TRBD2. This CDR3 region has 16 residues. Germline lookup yields CDR1 MDHEN and CDR2 SYDVKM. The J segment lost 4 bases and the V segment lost 6 bases, leaving 14 bases of the junction unmatched. CDR3 sequence reads: CASSLTGGTAGYEQYF. The CDR3, as DNA: TGTGCCAGCAGCCTTACGGGGGGGACTGCGGGATACGAGCAGTACTTC.

This clone was seen a single time. This chain connects TRBV5-1 to TRBJ2-3, with TRBD2 as a possible D gene (5 bases). The CDR3 covers 14 residues. Germline CDR1 and CDR2: SGHRS and YFSETQ. V was trimmed by 3 bases and J by 3 bases, leaving 11 bases between them. CDR3 DNA sequence: TGCGCCAGCAGCTCCTCCCCGGGGACAGATACGCAGTATTTT. Its protein product is CASSSSPGTDTQYF.

The V and J genes are TRBV30 and TRBJ1-1; 9 bases fit TRBD1. J lost 7 bases, V lost 3 bases, and 9 bases had no gene match. CDR1 and CDR2 (germline): GTSNPN, SVGIG (reference sequence). There are 14 residues in the CDR3. The CDR3 DNA reads TGTGCCTGGAGCCCCGGGACAGGGACCCTTGAAGCTTTCTTT. Its protein product is CAWSPGTGTLEAFF.

The chain employs TRBV7-2 and TRBJ1-5; 7 bases are a match to TRBD1. The germline gives CDR1 SGHTA, CDR2 FQGNSA. The CDR3 length is 18 residues. The V segment lost 1 base and the J segment 5 bases; nucleotides outside the gene matches: 14. The DNA of the CDR3 is TGTGCCAGCAGCTTAGGGAGTATCTATGGGGACAGTCATCAGCCCCAGCATTTT. It translates to CASSLGSIYGDSHQPQHF.

This clone was recorded once. V gene TRBV7-8 combines with J gene TRBJ2-7; 7 nucleotides align to TRBD1. The CDR3 has 14 residues. The germline CDR1 and CDR2 sequences are SGHVS and FQNEAQ. The ends lost 5 bases at V and 2 bases at J; junction bases unmatched: 6. The CDR3 nucleotides read TGTGCCAGCAGCCCCCGGACAGGCACCTACGAGCAGTACTTC. Translating gives CASSPRTGTYEQYF.

This clone occurred once. The chain links TRBV13 to TRBJ1-1, with D perhaps matching TRBD1 (6 bases). This CDR3 is built from 14 residues. Trimming removed 4 bases from V and 0 bases from J, with 9 bases in between. Germline V CDR1 and CDR2: PRHDT, FYEKMQ (reference sequence). The chain's CDR3 is CASSWGRLNTEAFF. The CDR3 DNA sequence: TGTGCCAGCAGCTGGGGGCGACTGAACACTGAAGCTTTCTTT.

V and J are TRBV28 and TRBJ1-2, with D hard to call. Trimming shortened V by 3 bases and J by 5 bases, and 7 bases separated the two germline ends. CDR3 length: 12 residues. Germline CDR1 MDHEN, CDR2 SYDVKM. CDR3 coding DNA: TGTGCCAGCAGTTTTAAGTCTTATGGCTACACCTTC. As protein: CASSFKSYGYTF.

The chain recombines TRBV12-3 or TRBV12-4 with TRBJ1-6; D unclear. V gave up 2 bases and J gave up 8 bases, with 4 bases separating them. The CDR3 runs to 12 residues. The DNA for the CDR3 is TGTGCCAGCAGTTTAATCTATTCACCCCTCCACTTT. It is translated as CASSLIYSPLHF.

The V call is TRBV3-1 (or the pseudogene TRBV3-2), the J call TRBJ1-4; 7 nucleotides match TRBD1. V lost 2 bases to trimming and J lost 8 bases; unmatched junction nucleotides: 11. The CDR3 has 16 residues. Germline lookup yields CDR1 LGHDT and CDR2 YNNKEL (reference sequence). The CDR3 region has the DNA TGTGCCAGCAGCCAATCTGGGGGACAGAAGAGGGAAAAACTGTTTTTT. Translating it yields CASSQSGGQKREKLFF.

The CDR3, as DNA: TGTGCCAGCGGACTGACTAGCACCCGCTCCTACAATGAGCAGTTCTTC. Protein: CASGLTSTRSYNEQFF. The chain carries TRBV27 and TRBJ2-1; 7 nucleotides agree with TRBD2. The junction had 10 bases not matched to a gene; V was cut back by 8 bases and J by 0 bases. CDR1 MNHEY and CDR2 SMNVEV come from the germline V gene (reference sequence). CDR3 length equals 16 residues.

This clone was recorded only once. Sequence at one end of the junction differs from germline and may be a read error. CDR3 protein: CASSLVRVGWEF. The CDR3 coding sequence is TGTGCCAGCAGCTTGGTAAGGGTCGGGTGGGAATTT. V is TRBV5-6 and J is TRBJ1-1; D remains unclear. Per the germline V gene, CDR1 is SGHDT and CDR2 is YYEEEE. The CDR3 runs to 12 residues.

This chain's CDR3 is CASSLIGPDYEQYF. The DNA of the CDR3 is TGTGCCAGCAGTTTAATCGGGCCTGACTACGAGCAGTACTTC. The V call is TRBV27, the J call TRBJ2-7; unclear D gene. This CDR3 region has 14 residues. The V gene lost 2 bases and the J gene lost 3 bases, with 11 bases spanning the gap. CDR1 is MNHEY and CDR2 is SMNVEV in the germline V gene (reference sequence).